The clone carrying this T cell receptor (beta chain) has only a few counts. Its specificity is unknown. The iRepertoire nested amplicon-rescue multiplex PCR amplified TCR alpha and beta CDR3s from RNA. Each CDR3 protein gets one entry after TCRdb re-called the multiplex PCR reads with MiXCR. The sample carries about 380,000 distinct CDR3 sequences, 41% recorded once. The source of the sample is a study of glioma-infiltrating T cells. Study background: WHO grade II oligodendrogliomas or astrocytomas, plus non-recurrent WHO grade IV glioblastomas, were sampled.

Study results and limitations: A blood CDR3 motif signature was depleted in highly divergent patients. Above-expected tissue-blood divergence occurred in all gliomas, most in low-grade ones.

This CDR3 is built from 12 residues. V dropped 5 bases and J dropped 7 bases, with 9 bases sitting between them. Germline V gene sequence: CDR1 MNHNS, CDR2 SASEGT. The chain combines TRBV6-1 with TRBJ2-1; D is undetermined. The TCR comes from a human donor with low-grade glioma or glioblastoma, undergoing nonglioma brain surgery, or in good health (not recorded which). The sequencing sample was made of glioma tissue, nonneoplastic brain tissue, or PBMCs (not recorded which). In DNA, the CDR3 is TGTGCCAGCAGTTCGACCTGGAATGAGCAGTTCTTC. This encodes CASSSTWNEQFF.